A single sample gave rise to the 22 T cell receptor beta chains below, sequenced in a study of shared clonotypes between healthy human individuals. Assay: immunoSEQ multiplex PCR; the TCRdb copy retains only in-frame clones and omits some. The table has over 950,000 clones, 70% to 85% seen once. What was sequenced was memory CD4+ T cells from PBMCs. Described subset: CD45RA-negative fraction. The receptor source for this set is a man in his late teens or twenties in good health. Some clones in this sample may be carry-over from other donors' samples.

On this clone: A much larger clone sits a single nucleotide away, making a read error possible. The chain uses TRBV19 and TRBJ1-2; D remains unclear. Germline CDR1 LNHDA, CDR2 SQIVND (reference sequence). Trimming removed 1 base from V and 2 bases from J, with 5 bases in between. CDR3 length: 13 residues. CDR3: CASSIGRNYGYTF. CDR3 bases: TGTGCCAGTAGTATAGGACGGAACTATGGCTACACCTTC.

V and J are TRBV25-1 and TRBJ1-2, with D hard to call. The V end lost 3 bases, the J end lost 6 bases, and 20 bases lay between the germline ends. Per the germline V gene, CDR1 is MGHDK and CDR2 is SYGVNS. The CDR3 has 16 amino acids. The chain's CDR3 is CASSDSALAGWDGYTF. CDR3 in DNA: TGTGCCAGCAGTGATTCTGCGCTCGCGGGGTGGGATGGCTACACCTTC.

This chain links TRBV7-9 with TRBJ1-2; the match to TRBD1 covers 8 bases. CDR1 is SEHNR, CDR2 FQNEAQ, per germline (reference sequence). The CDR3 runs to 15 residues. V shed 1 base, J shed 4 bases, and the junction held 5 bases outside the gene matches. For the CDR3, the DNA is TGTGCCAGCAGCTTAGTCAGGGGGCCCGGCTATGGCTACACCTTC. It codes for CASSLVRGPGYGYTF.

Concerning this clone itself: One junction end disagrees with the germline gene, perhaps due to a read error. This sequence joins TRBV2 and TRBJ1-2; TRBD1 agrees at 9 bases. CDR3 size: 11 residues. Germline V gives CDR1 SNHLY, CDR2 FYNNEI. CDR3 in amino acids: CASTTADRGPF. The CDR3 DNA sequence: TGTGCCAGCACGACGGCGGACAGGGGCCCCTTC. The entire variable domain, with the rest obtained from reference TRBV2 and TRBJ1-2, is as follows: EPEVTQTPSHQVTQMGQEVILRCVPISNHLYFYWYRQILGQKVEFLVSFYNNEISEKSEIFDDQFSVERPDGSNFTLKIRSTKLEDSAMYFCASTTADRGPFGSGTRLTVV.

The chain joins TRBV5-4 to TRBJ1-3; 7 bases map to TRBD1. Germline trimming cut 1 base from V and 8 bases from J; bases unmatched to any gene: 6. Germline V lookup: CDR1 SGHNT, CDR2 YYREEE (reference sequence). This CDR3 region has 14 residues. The CDR3: CASSLQAGGDTIYF. CDR3 bases: TGTGCCAGCAGCTTGCAAGCAGGGGGGGACACCATATATTTT.

The gene calls are TRBV7-2 and TRBJ2-5; TRBD1 matches 7 bases. V shed 4 bases, J shed 2 bases, and the junction held 7 bases outside the gene matches. Germline values: CDR1 SGHTA, CDR2 FQGNSA. The length of the CDR3 is 15 residues. CDR3 coding DNA: TGTGCCAGCAGCTCCCCGGACAGGTCACAAGAGACCCAGTACTTC. Its translation: CASSSPDRSQETQYF.

CDR3 in amino acids: CAWTDRGAGELFF. The CDR3 DNA follows: TGTGCCTGGACGGACCGGGGGGCCGGGGAGCTGTTTTTT. The chain carries TRBV30 and TRBJ2-2; 7 nucleotides match TRBD2. Germline V gene data show CDR1 as GTSNPN and CDR2 as SVGIG (reference sequence). There are 13 residues in the CDR3. Losses at the gene ends were 4 bases for V and 6 bases for J; bases not matched to a gene: 5.

The CDR3 DNA is TGTGCCAGCTCAACGGACAGGGGTACGTCTGGGGCCAACGTCCTGACTTTC. Its protein product is CASSTDRGTSGANVLTF. V is TRBV18 and J is TRBJ2-6; 9 bases line up with TRBD1. V lost 5 bases, J lost 1 base, and 6 bases stayed unmatched. The CDR3 sequence is 17 residues long. In germline, CDR1 is KGHSH, CDR2 LQKENI.

For this clone: The identical CDR3 is also encoded by other nucleotide sequences in the sample. The chain links TRBV5-4 to TRBJ1-3; D is unclear. Germline CDR1 reads SGHNT; CDR2 reads YYREEE (reference sequence). With 0 bases removed from V and 0 bases from J, the gap between germline ends came to 7 bases. The length of the CDR3 is 15 residues. Here the CDR3 DNA reads TGTGCCAGCAGCTTGGGTCAGAGCTCTGGAAACACCATATATTTT. Protein product: CASSLGQSSGNTIYF. Filled out from reference TRBV5-4 and TRBJ1-3, the complete variable domain reads ETGVTQSPTHLIKTRGQQVTLRCSSQSGHNTVSWYQQALGQGPQFIFQYYREEENGRGNFPPRFSGLQFPNYSSELNVNALELDDSALYLCASSLGQSSGNTIYFGEGSWLTVV.

This clone showed up just once. The chain links TRBV28 to TRBJ1-5; D unresolved. This CDR3 has 12 amino acids. V lost 7 bases and J lost 4, with 8 bases in between. Germline values: CDR1 MDHEN, CDR2 SYDVKM. The CDR3 DNA sequence: TGTGCCAGCATGCTAAGTAATCAGCCCCAGCATTTT. It is translated as CASMLSNQPQHF.

This clone was picked up a small number of times. Given a much more abundant clone one base away, this may be a read error. Other DNA sequences in this specimen translate into the identical CDR3. The chain couples TRBV4-3 to TRBJ1-1; D not certain. This CDR3 has 15 residues. In germline, CDR1 is LGHNA, CDR2 YSLEER. CDR3 sequence (DNA): TGCGCCAGCAGTCAAGTGGGCAGTCACCCCACTGAAGCTTTCTTT. Its protein is CASSQVGSHPTEAFF.

This clone has a count of ten or more. The gene calls are TRBV28 and TRBJ1-1; perhaps TRBD1 as D (6 bases). The CDR3 is 13 amino acids. Trimming cost V 2 bases and J 11 bases, with 15 bases left between them. Germline V gene sequence: CDR1 MDHEN, CDR2 SYDVKM. CDR3 in amino acids: CASSLIRGAAAFF. The CDR3 DNA follows: TGTGCCAGCAGTTTAATTCGGGGGGCGGCTGCTTTCTTT.

Here the CDR3 DNA reads TGTGCCAGCAGCTCGGGTGTGGAAGGCTACACCTTC. Translation: CASSSGVEGYTF. The chain couples TRBV11-2 to TRBJ1-2; D gene ambiguous. Germline V gene data show CDR1 as SGHAT and CDR2 as FQNNGV. The CDR3 is 12 residues long. Trimming removed 4 bases from V and 8 bases from J, with 11 bases in between.

The V and J genes are TRBV6-5 and TRBJ2-4; D not certain. Germline V lookup: CDR1 MNHEY, CDR2 SVGAGI. V was cut by 4 bases and J by 1 base, with 11 bases left in between. The CDR3 has 15 residues. CDR3 DNA: TGTGCCAGCAGTTCCCCGACCACGGCCAAAAACATTCAGTACTTC. This sequence encodes CASSSPTTAKNIQYF.

The CDR3 DNA reads as TGTGCCAGCAGCTTGCTCCAGAGCCGAGGCTACAATGAGCAGTTCTTC. Protein: CASSLLQSRGYNEQFF. This chain joins TRBV5-6 and TRBJ2-1; D unresolved. V was pared by 1 base and J by 3 bases, with 14 bases between. The CDR3 length is 16 residues. Germline values: CDR1 SGHDT, CDR2 YYEEEE.

This chain uses TRBV4-2 with TRBJ1-2; TRBD1 is a possible D gene (6 bases). V was shortened by 3 bases and J by 4 bases, with 18 bases between the two germline ends. This CDR3 contains 16 residues. Germline V gives CDR1 LGHNA, CDR2 YNFKEQ. CDR3 residues: CASSQDYRATVYGYTF. The CDR3 DNA sequence: TGTGCCAGCAGCCAGGATTACAGGGCAACCGTCTATGGCTACACCTTC.

The V gene is TRBV25-1, the J gene TRBJ1-4; D might be TRBD1 (5 bases). Germline V CDR1 and CDR2: MGHDK, SYGVNS. This CDR3 has 15 amino acids. V lost 0 bases and J 10 bases, leaving 15 bases between the germline ends. Here the CDR3 reads CASSEYGARGGKLFF. The CDR3 coding sequence is TGTGCCAGCAGTGAATACGGGGCCCGGGGGGGAAAACTGTTTTTT.

The rearrangement uses TRBV9 and TRBJ2-6, with 8 positions matching TRBD1. The CDR3 spans 17 residues. Germline V CDR1 and CDR2: SGDLS, YYNGEE. V shed 4 bases, J shed 0 bases, and the junction held 6 bases outside the gene matches. CDR3 in DNA: TGTGCCAGCAGCCCCGGGACAGGAAACTCTGGGGCCAACGTCCTGACTTTC. Its protein product is CASSPGTGNSGANVLTF.

Only a few counts were recorded for this clone. This sequence joins TRBV7-2 and TRBJ2-5; 7 positions agree with TRBD2. CDR1 SGHTA and CDR2 FQGNSA come from the germline V gene. J lost 2 bases, V lost 0 bases, and 6 bases had no gene match. This CDR3 has 16 amino acids. The CDR3 nucleotides are TGTGCCAGCAGCTTAGCCCTGGCTAGCGGACAAGAGACCCAGTACTTC. Protein product: CASSLALASGQETQYF.

This clone appeared a few times. The chain couples TRBV19 to TRBJ2-1; 14 bases map to TRBD2. The CDR3 covers 16 residues. The germline CDR1 and CDR2 sequences are LNHDA and SQIVND (reference sequence). V lost 10 bases, J lost 3 bases, and 8 bases stayed unmatched. DNA for the CDR3: TGTGCCACCCGAGGGACTAGCGGGAGTCTCTACAATGAGCAGTTCTTC. Amino acids: CATRGTSGSLYNEQFF.

This clone was picked up a small number of times. The chain uses TRBV28 and TRBJ1-5, with D uncertain. V lost 11 bases, J lost 0 bases, and 8 bases lay in between. The CDR3 consists of 12 residues. Germline V CDR1 and CDR2: MDHEN, SYDVKM. CDR3 sequence: CAAQYSNQPQHF. CDR3 coding DNA: TGTGCCGCGCAGTATAGCAATCAGCCCCAGCATTTT.

V and J are TRBV29-1 and TRBJ2-5; TRBD2 is a possible D gene (5 bases). Matching the DNA end better, TRBJ2-7 makes the J call doubtful. The CDR3 has 14 amino acids. Germline V gene lookup returns CDR1 SQVTM and CDR2 ANQGSEA. Written as DNA, the CDR3 is TGCAGCGTTGAAGACCGGGATGTCTCCTACGAGCAGTACTTC. The encoded protein is CSVEDRDVSYEQYF.